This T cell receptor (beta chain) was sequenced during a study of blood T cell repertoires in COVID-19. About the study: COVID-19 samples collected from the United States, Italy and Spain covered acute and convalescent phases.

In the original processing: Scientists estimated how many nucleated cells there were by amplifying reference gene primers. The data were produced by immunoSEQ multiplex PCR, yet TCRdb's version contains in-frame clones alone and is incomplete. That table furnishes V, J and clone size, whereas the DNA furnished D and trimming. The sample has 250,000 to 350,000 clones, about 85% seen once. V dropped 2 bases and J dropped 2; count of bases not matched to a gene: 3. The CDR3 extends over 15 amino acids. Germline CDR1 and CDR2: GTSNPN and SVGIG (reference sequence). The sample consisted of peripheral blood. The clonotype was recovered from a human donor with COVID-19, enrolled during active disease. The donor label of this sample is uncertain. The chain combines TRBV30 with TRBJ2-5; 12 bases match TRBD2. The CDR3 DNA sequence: TGTGCCTGGAGTCATGGGACTAGCGGGCAAGAGACCCAGTACTTC. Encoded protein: CAWSHGTSGQETQYF.